One sample yielded the 19 T cell receptor beta chains listed below, sequenced in a study of blood T cell repertoires in COVID-19. The data were produced by immunoSEQ multiplex PCR, yet TCRdb's version contains in-frame clones alone and is incomplete. Among just under 150,000 clones listed, 80% to 90% were seen once. The sample comprised peripheral blood. These receptors were taken from a human donor with acute or convalescent COVID-19. The donor label of this sample is uncertain.

This chain connects TRBV6-5 to TRBJ1-4; D is ambiguous. Between the trimmed V and J ends, which lost 5 bases and 5 bases, there was a span of 12 bases. The CDR3 is made up of 14 amino acids. CDR1 and CDR2 (germline): MNHEY, SVGAGI. This CDR3 is CASSRQRENEKLFF. The CDR3 bases are TGTGCCAGCAGTCGCCAGAGGGAAAATGAAAAACTGTTTTTT.

The chain recombines TRBV18 with TRBJ1-3, with D unclear. V was clipped by 4 bases and J by 0 bases, with 10 bases between them. Germline V gives CDR1 KGHSH, CDR2 LQKENI. This CDR3 contains 15 residues. The DNA of the CDR3 is TGTGCCAGCTCACGGAACCGGGACTCTGGAAACACCATATATTTT. It translates to CASSRNRDSGNTIYF.

The chain recombines TRBV9 with TRBJ1-1; D is perhaps TRBD1 (6 bases). The V end was cut by 0 bases, the J end by 3 bases, with 12 bases between. Germline CDR1 is SGDLS and CDR2 is YYNGEE. The CDR3 length is 15 residues. The CDR3 is CASSVGVGADTEAFF. The CDR3 DNA follows: TGTGCCAGCAGCGTAGGAGTGGGGGCGGACACTGAAGCTTTCTTT.

CDR3 region: CSVVALQGTEAFF. DNA of the CDR3: TGCAGCGTTGTCGCCCTCCAGGGCACTGAAGCTTTCTTT. The V call is TRBV29-1, the J call TRBJ1-1, with D possibly TRBD1 on 5 matching bases. Trimming cost V 4 bases and J 4 bases, with 13 bases left between them. This CDR3 is 13 amino acids long. Germline CDR1 is SQVTM and CDR2 is ANQGSEA.

The chain carries TRBV10-1 and TRBJ1-1; the D gene is possibly TRBD1 (6 bases). V was cut by 8 bases and J by 3 bases, with 22 bases left in between. This CDR3 has 16 amino acids. Germline-derived CDR1 and CDR2 are WNHNN and SYGVQD (reference sequence). The CDR3 region is CASSFGGQGGDTEAFF. CDR3 nucleotides: TGCGCCAGCTCCTTCGGGGGGCAGGGAGGTGACACTGAAGCTTTCTTT.

The chain has TRBV30 and TRBJ1-2; 7 bases align to TRBD1. V trimming: 0 bases; J trimming: 11 bases; junction bases outside the gene matches: 6. CDR3 length: 12 amino acids. CDR1 is GTSNPN, CDR2 SVGIG, per germline (reference sequence). CDR3 DNA: TGTGCCTGGAGTGTAAAAAGGGGGCAATACACCTTC. This sequence encodes CAWSVKRGQYTF.

The chain employs TRBV7-9 and TRBJ1-4, with D maybe TRBD1 (6 bases). Germline CDR1 and CDR2: SEHNR and FQNEAQ (reference sequence). The CDR3 is 15 amino acids. Trimming took off 5 bases at V and 7 bases at J, with 17 bases between the two ends. CDR3: CASSPSWGGSEKLFF. CDR3 nucleotide sequence: TGTGCCAGCAGCCCCTCTTGGGGGGGCAGTGAAAAACTGTTTTTT.

This chain connects TRBV19 to TRBJ2-3; TRBD1 agrees at 7 bases. Germline V lookup: CDR1 LNHDA, CDR2 SQIVND (reference sequence). V lost 6 bases and J lost 2; bases outside the gene matches: 14. The CDR3 runs to 17 residues. The CDR3, as DNA: TGTGCCAGTAGCACCGGGACAGACTTATTTTCCACAGATACGCAGTATTTT. This encodes CASSTGTDLFSTDTQYF. Variable domain in full (rest from reference TRBV19 and TRBJ2-3): DGGITQSPKYLFRKEGQNVTLSCEQNLNHDAMYWYRQDPGQGLRLIYYSQIVNDFQKGDIAEGYSVSREKKESFPLTVTSAQKNPTAFYLCASSTGTDLFSTDTQYFGPGTRLTVL.

CDR3 coding DNA: TGTGCCAGCTCACTTATTGAGACAGACGAGCAGTACTTC. Protein: CASSLIETDEQYF. V and J are TRBV18 and TRBJ2-7; perhaps TRBD1 as D (5 bases). Deletions cut 4 bases from V and 5 bases from J, with 12 bases between. Germline CDR1 is KGHSH and CDR2 is LQKENI. The CDR3 extends over 13 amino acids.

This clone is a singleton in its sample. V and J are TRBV29-1 and TRBJ1-3; no clear D. CDR1 SQVTM and CDR2 ANQGSEA come from the germline V gene. The CDR3 totals 13 residues. V dropped 2 bases and J dropped 1 base, with 6 bases sitting between them. CDR3 loop: CSVERGSGNTIYF. In DNA form, the CDR3 reads TGCAGCGTTGAAAGAGGATCTGGAAACACCATATATTTT.

V gene TRBV19 combines with J gene TRBJ2-7; D might be TRBD2 (5 bases). The CDR3 sequence is 14 residues long. Germline assignment: CDR1 LNHDA and CDR2 SQIVND (reference sequence). The V gene lost 1 base and the J gene lost 2 bases, with 9 bases spanning the gap. DNA for the CDR3: TGTGCCAGTAGTATAGGGGCCGGGACCTACGAGCAGTACTTC. Encoded protein: CASSIGAGTYEQYF.

The chain uses TRBV3-1 (or the pseudogene TRBV3-2) and TRBJ2-7; no reliable D call. The CDR3 has 13 residues. Trimming removed 1 base from V and 6 bases from J, with 10 bases in between. CDR1 LGHDT and CDR2 YNNKEL come from the germline V gene (reference sequence). As DNA, the CDR3 is TGTGCCAGCAGCCAAGCTCGAGCTAGCGAGCAGTACGTC. Translating gives CASSQARASEQYV.

Here the CDR3 DNA reads TGTGCCAGCAGCCAAGCCACGGGACTAGCGGAGACAGATACGCAGTATTTT. The encoded protein is CASSQATGLAETDTQYF. The chain carries TRBV4-2 and TRBJ2-3; 11 bases are shared with TRBD2. The germline V gene has CDR1 LGHNA and CDR2 YNFKEQ. J lost 3 bases, V lost 1 base, and 6 bases had no gene match. CDR3 length: 17 residues.

The V and J genes are TRBV15 and TRBJ2-7, with D possibly TRBD1 on 5 matching bases. The CDR3 sequence is 16 residues long. Germline V gene data show CDR1 as LNHNV and CDR2 as YYDKDF (reference sequence). Trimming removed 3 bases from V and 0 bases from J, with 15 bases in between. CDR3 region: CATSSPPQGPSYEQYF. CDR3 DNA: TGTGCCACCAGCAGCCCCCCGCAGGGCCCCTCCTACGAGCAGTACTTC.

This chain joins TRBV11-3 and TRBJ1-1; the D gene is possibly TRBD1 (6 bases). Germline values: CDR1 SGHNT, CDR2 YENEEA. CDR3 length equals 14 residues. V lost 5 bases and J lost 3, with 13 bases in between. The chain's CDR3 is CASSIPGADTEAFF. The CDR3 nucleotides read TGTGCCAGCAGCATTCCAGGGGCGGACACTGAAGCTTTCTTT. Together with reference TRBV11-3 and TRBJ1-1, the CDR3 gives the full variable domain: EAGVVQSPRYKIIEKKQPVAFWCNPISGHNTLYWYLQNLGQGPELLIRYENEEAVDDSQLPKDRFSAERLKGVDSTLKIQPAELGDSAVYLCASSIPGADTEAFFGQGTRLTVV.

The rearrangement uses TRBV7-2 and TRBJ2-7; D not resolved. Trimming took off 4 bases at V and 6 bases at J, with 7 bases between the two ends. The CDR3 runs to 11 residues. Germline assignment: CDR1 SGHTA and CDR2 FQGNSA. CDR3 loop: CASSSTREQYF. CDR3 sequence (DNA): TGTGCCAGCAGCTCGACACGCGAGCAGTACTTC.

This clone was seen more than once but under ten times. The chain carries TRBV7-2 and TRBJ1-1; D gene uncertain. The V end lost 0 bases, the J end lost 3 bases, and 11 bases lay between the germline ends. CDR3 size: 15 residues. CDR1 and CDR2 (germline): SGHTA, FQGNSA. For the CDR3, the DNA is TGTGCCAGCAGCTTAGCGCGCGGGGTAGACACTGAAGCTTTCTTT. It translates to CASSLARGVDTEAFF.

V and J are TRBV19 and TRBJ2-2; D is possibly TRBD2 (5 bases). In germline, CDR1 is LNHDA, CDR2 SQIVND (reference sequence). The germline V and J ends were trimmed by 6 bases and 7 bases, with 18 bases remaining between them. There are 15 residues in the CDR3. In DNA form, the CDR3 reads TGTGCCAGTAGCCGAAACTACGGGATTAGCGGGGAGCTGTTTTTT. Protein sequence: CASSRNYGISGELFF.

This clone was counted a few times. The chain is built from TRBV5-6 and TRBJ1-3; 7 nucleotides align to TRBD1. This CDR3 comprises 16 residues. Germline assignment: CDR1 SGHDT and CDR2 YYEEEE. The V segment lost 4 bases and the J segment 0 bases; nucleotides outside the gene matches: 7. The CDR3 is CASSPGTDLSGNTIYF. In nucleotides, the CDR3 is TGTGCCAGCAGCCCCGGGACAGACCTCTCTGGAAACACCATATATTTT.